This T cell receptor beta chain was documented in a study of PD-L1 blockade in urothelial cancer. Whole-study context: Starting around 2014, patients were given atezolizumab (1,200 mg intravenously every 3 weeks). Of about 30 patients, about 25 were males with bladder-origin urothelial cancer. Blood drawn 3 weeks (second dose) and 6 weeks after treatment start was analyzed.

V lost 0 bases and J 2 bases, leaving 11 bases between the germline ends. There are 16 residues in the CDR3. CDR1 is LNHNV, CDR2 YYDKDF, per germline (reference sequence). Some clones are missing from TCRdb's copy, which holds only in-frame ones; the method was immunoSEQ multiplex PCR. This sample carries about 49,000 clones, about four fifths of them seen once, and the ten largest clones take under 11%. As for time point: pretreatment peripheral blood. The study collected 1 to 8 samples per patient, pretreatment and on-treatment. This clone rates as medium-sized. The source material was PBMCs, sampled around atezolizumab (anti-PD-L1) treatment. This chain links TRBV15 with TRBJ1-3; D may be TRBD1 (6 bases). This TCR came from a man in his 70s with urothelial cancer. The CDR3 region is CATSRDEGEAGNTIYF. CDR3 DNA sequence: TGTGCCACCAGCAGAGATGAGGGGGAAGCTGGAAACACCATATATTTT.